Following are 8 T cell receptor beta chains from one sample sequenced in a study of blood T cell repertoires in COVID-19. Assay used: immunoSEQ multiplex PCR; TCRdb lists only in-frame clones, some missing. The sample holds around 480,000 clones, about 87% seen once. The sequencing sample was made of peripheral blood. The receptors originated from a woman between 45 and 60 years old with COVID-19, enrolled during active disease.

The V and J genes are TRBV28 and TRBJ2-7; 14 positions agree with TRBD2. Germline CDR1 is MDHEN and CDR2 is SYDVKM. Losses at the gene ends were 6 bases for V and 4 bases for J; bases not matched to a gene: 5. This CDR3 region has 15 residues. The CDR3 DNA sequence: TGTGCCAGCAGGCGGACTAGCGGGGGGACTTACGAGCAGTACTTC. Translated: CASRRTSGGTYEQYF.

V gene TRBV4-1 combines with J gene TRBJ1-6; 9 nucleotides align to TRBD1. V lost 4 bases to trimming and J lost 7 bases; unmatched junction nucleotides: 8. CDR1 and CDR2 (germline): MGHRA, YSYEKL. This CDR3 has 16 amino acids. The CDR3 reads CASSPRQGDKNSPLHF. In DNA, the CDR3 is TGCGCCAGCAGCCCCCGACAGGGGGATAAAAATTCACCCCTCCACTTT.

Notes on this clone: Other DNA sequences of this sample code for an identical CDR3. This chain uses TRBV29-1 with TRBJ2-3, with 7 bases lining up with TRBD2. The V segment lost 6 bases and the J segment 0 bases; nucleotides outside the gene matches: 0. Germline CDR1 is SQVTM and CDR2 is ANQGSEA. CDR3 size: 12 residues. The CDR3 here is CSVGGSTDTQYF. As DNA, the CDR3 is TGCAGCGTCGGGGGGAGCACAGATACGCAGTATTTT.

This clone has a single count. The CDR3 region is CASAWDMNTEAFF. The CDR3 nucleotides are TGTGCCAGCGCTTGGGACATGAACACTGAAGCTTTCTTT. This chain uses TRBV12-3 or TRBV12-4 with TRBJ1-1; TRBD1 is a possible D gene (6 bases). This CDR3 contains 13 residues. V shed 8 bases and J shed 0 bases, with 10 bases lying between them.

The chain links TRBV27 to TRBJ1-2; D unresolved. The CDR3 loop spans 15 amino acids. V dropped 6 bases and J dropped 0 bases, with 14 bases sitting between them. Germline CDR1 is MNHEY and CDR2 is SMNVEV (reference sequence). CDR3: CASRLRQDTNYGYTF. CDR3 bases: TGTGCCAGCAGGCTTCGACAAGACACTAACTATGGCTACACCTTC.

This chain connects TRBV28 to TRBJ1-5; D gene uncertain. V was cut by 6 bases and J by 1 base, with 10 bases left in between. Looked up from germline, CDR1 is MDHEN and CDR2 is SYDVKM. The CDR3 extends over 14 amino acids. The CDR3 here is CASRRGESNQPQHF. Here the CDR3 DNA reads TGTGCCAGCAGGCGCGGGGAAAGCAATCAGCCCCAGCATTTT.

The chain has TRBV19 and TRBJ2-5; TRBD2 matches 13 bases. V gave up 4 bases and J gave up 2 bases; unmatched junction bases: 7. Looked up from germline, CDR1 is LNHDA and CDR2 is SQIVND (reference sequence). CDR3 length: 17 amino acids. The CDR3 nucleotides read TGTGCCAGTAGTAGGGGGCCGACTAGCGGGGGGCAAGAGACCCAGTACTTC. Its translation is CASSRGPTSGGQETQYF.

The chain employs TRBV5-6 and TRBJ1-4, with 8 bases lining up with TRBD1. Germline assignment: CDR1 SGHDT and CDR2 YYEEEE. The CDR3 extends over 18 amino acids. J was trimmed by 5 bases and V by 0 bases; bases with no gene match: 12. CDR3 in amino acids: CASSLGGQGLLVNEKLFF. The CDR3 DNA sequence: TGTGCCAGCAGCTTGGGCGGACAGGGTTTGCTAGTGAATGAAAAACTGTTTTTT. The entire variable domain, with the rest obtained from reference TRBV5-6 and TRBJ1-4, is as follows: DAGVTQSPTHLIKTRGQQVTLRCSPKSGHDTVSWYQQALGQGPQFIFQYYEEEERQRGNFPDRFSGHQFPNYSSELNVNALLLGDSALYLCASSLGGQGLLVNEKLFFGSGTQLSVL.